The T cell receptor beta chain under discussion was sequenced for a study of T cells in Graves' hyperthyroidism and ophthalmopathy. Recently diagnosed hyperthyroidism of less than 2 months' duration affected patients aged 18 to 65. Pregnant or lactating patients were excluded, as were those with uncontrolled infection or other autoimmune disease. Orbital computed tomography and thyroid ultrasound, together with serum TRAb and thyroxine and clinical symptoms, were used for diagnoses. An approximately 9.8 ml volume of fresh peripheral blood provided the PBMCs. Amplified TCR beta CDR3 regions came from RNA transcripts. The TCR CDR3 first-round RT-PCR relied on the HTBI primer set. TCRdb fed the multiplex PCR reads into MiXCR, producing one record per CDR3 protein. The table records 300,000 to 450,000 distinct CDR3 sequences, approximately 15% of them present only once. The length of the CDR3 is 15 residues. V gave up 6 bases and J gave up 5 bases; unmatched junction bases: 11.

This clonotype was seen repeatedly, ten times or more. The sample taken for sequencing was blood. The chain carries TRBV12-3 or TRBV12-4 and TRBJ2-7; 9 positions agree with TRBD1. The clonotype comes from a woman aged 60-75 years with Graves' hyperthyroidism. CDR3 residues: CASRPSDRGKNEQYF. CDR3 DNA: TGTGCCAGCAGGCCCTCGGACAGGGGTAAGAACGAGCAGTACTTC.